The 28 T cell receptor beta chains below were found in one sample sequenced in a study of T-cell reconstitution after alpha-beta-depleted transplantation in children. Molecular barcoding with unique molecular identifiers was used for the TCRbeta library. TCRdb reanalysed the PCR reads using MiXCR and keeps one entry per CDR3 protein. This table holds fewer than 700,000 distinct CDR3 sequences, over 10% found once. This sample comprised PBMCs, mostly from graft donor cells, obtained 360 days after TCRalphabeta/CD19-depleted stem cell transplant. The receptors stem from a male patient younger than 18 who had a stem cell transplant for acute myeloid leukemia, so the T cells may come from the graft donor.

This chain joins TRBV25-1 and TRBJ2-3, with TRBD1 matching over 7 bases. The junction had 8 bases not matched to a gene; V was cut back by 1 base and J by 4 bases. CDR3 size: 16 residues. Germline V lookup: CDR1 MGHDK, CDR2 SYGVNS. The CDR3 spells CASSESTTGKADTQYF. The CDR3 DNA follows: TGTGCCAGCAGTGAATCTACGACAGGGAAGGCAGATACGCAGTATTTT.

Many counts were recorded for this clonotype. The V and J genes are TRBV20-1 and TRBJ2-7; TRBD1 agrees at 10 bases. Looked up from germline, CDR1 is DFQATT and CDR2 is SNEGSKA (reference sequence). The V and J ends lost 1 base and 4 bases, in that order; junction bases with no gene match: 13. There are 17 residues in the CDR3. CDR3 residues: CSARASGQGDWVYEQYF. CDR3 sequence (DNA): TGCAGTGCTAGAGCATCAGGACAGGGGGACTGGGTGTACGAGCAGTACTTC.

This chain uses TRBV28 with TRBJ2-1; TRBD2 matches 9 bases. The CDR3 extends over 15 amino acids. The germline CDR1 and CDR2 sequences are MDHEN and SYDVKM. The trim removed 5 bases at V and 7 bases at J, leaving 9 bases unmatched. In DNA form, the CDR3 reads TGTGCCAGCAGTCCGCCGGGACTAGCCGGGAATGAGCAGTTCTTC. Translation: CASSPPGLAGNEQFF.

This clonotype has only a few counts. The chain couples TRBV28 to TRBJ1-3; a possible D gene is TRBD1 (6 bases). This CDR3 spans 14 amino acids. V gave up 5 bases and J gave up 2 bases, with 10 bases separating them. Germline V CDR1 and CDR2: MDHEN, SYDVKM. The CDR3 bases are TGTGCCAGCAGTCCCCACAGGGCTGGAAACACCATATATTTT. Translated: CASSPHRAGNTIYF.

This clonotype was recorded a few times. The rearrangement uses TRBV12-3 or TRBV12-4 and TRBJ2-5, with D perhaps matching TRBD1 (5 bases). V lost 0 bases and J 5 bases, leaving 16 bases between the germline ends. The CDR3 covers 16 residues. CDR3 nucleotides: TGTGCCAGCAGTTTAGCAATTGGGTGGGGCCCGGAGACCCAGTACTTC. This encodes CASSLAIGWGPETQYF.

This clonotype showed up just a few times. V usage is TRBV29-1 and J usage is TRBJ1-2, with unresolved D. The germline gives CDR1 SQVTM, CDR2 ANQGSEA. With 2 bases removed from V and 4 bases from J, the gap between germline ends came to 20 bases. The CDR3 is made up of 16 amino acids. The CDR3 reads CSVERSAGPFRYGYTF. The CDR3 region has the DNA TGCAGCGTTGAACGTTCGGCAGGCCCCTTTCGCTATGGCTACACCTTC.

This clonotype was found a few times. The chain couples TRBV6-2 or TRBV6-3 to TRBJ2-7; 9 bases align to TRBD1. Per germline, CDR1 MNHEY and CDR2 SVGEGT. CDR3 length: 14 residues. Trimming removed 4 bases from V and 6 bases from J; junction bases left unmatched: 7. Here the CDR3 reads CASSSGTGLFEQYF. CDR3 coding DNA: TGTGCCAGCAGTTCCGGGACAGGGCTTTTCGAGCAGTACTTC.

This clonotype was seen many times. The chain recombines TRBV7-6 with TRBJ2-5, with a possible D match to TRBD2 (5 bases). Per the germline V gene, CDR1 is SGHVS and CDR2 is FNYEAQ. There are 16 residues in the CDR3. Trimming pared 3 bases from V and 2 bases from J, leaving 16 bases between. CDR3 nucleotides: TGTGCCAGCAGCTTTAATGTAGCCGAGGGACAAGAGACCCAGTACTTC. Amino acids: CASSFNVAEGQETQYF.

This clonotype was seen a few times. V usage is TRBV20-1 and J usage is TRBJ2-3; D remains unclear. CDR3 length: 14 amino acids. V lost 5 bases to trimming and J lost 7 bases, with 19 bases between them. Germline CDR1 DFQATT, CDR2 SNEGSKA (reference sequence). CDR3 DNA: TGCAGTGCTGAGAACGGACCCCAATACAATACGCAGTATTTT. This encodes CSAENGPQYNTQYF.

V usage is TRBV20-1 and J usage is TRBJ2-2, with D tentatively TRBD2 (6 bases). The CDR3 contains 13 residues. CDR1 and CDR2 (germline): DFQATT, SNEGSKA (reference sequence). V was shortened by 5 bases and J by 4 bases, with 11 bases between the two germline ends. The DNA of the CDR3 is TGCAGTGCTCGGGGACTCTTCACCGGGGAGCTGTTTTTT. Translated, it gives CSARGLFTGELFF.

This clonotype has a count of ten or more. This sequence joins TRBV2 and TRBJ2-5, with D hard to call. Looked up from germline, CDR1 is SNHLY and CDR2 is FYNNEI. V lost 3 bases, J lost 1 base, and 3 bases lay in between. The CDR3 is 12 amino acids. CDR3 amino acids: CASSELQETQYF. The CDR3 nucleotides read TGTGCCAGCAGTGAGCTCCAAGAGACCCAGTACTTC. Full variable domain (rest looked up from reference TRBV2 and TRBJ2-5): EPEVTQTPSHQVTQMGQEVILRCVPISNHLYFYWYRQILGQKVEFLVSFYNNEISEKSEIFDDQFSVERPDGSNFTLKIRSTKLEDSAMYFCASSELQETQYFGPGTRLLVL.

CDR3 DNA: TGTGCCAGCAGTGACGCCGGGACTAGCGGGAGCTACGAGCAGTACTTC. It translates to CASSDAGTSGSYEQYF. The chain links TRBV25-1 to TRBJ2-7, with 14 positions matching TRBD2. The CDR3 is 16 residues long. Germline trimming cut 3 bases from V and 3 bases from J; bases unmatched to any gene: 4. Germline CDR1 MGHDK, CDR2 SYGVNS.

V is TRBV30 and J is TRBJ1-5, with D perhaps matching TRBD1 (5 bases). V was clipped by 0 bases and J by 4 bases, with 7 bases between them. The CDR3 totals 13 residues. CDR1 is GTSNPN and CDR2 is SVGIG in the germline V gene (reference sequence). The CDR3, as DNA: TGTGCCTGGAGTGTTCAGGGAAATCAGCCCCAGCATTTT. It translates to CAWSVQGNQPQHF.

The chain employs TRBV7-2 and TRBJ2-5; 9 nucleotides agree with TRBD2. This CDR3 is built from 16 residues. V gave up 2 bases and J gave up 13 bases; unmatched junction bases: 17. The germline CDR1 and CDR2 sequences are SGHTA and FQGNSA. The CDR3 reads CASSLWRGTSRGRVYF. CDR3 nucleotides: TGTGCCAGCAGCTTATGGCGCGGGACTAGCAGGGGGAGGGTGTACTTC.

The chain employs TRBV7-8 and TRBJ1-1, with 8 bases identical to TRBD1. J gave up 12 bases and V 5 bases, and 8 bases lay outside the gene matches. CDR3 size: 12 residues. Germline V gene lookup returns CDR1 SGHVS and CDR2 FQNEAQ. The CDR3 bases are TGTGCCAGCAGCGGAATACAGGGGGAGCCTTTCTTT. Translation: CASSGIQGEPFF.

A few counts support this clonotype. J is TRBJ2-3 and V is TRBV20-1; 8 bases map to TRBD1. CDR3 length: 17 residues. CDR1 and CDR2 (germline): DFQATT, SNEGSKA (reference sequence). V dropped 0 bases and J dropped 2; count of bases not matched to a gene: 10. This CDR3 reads CSAREPRGQMLTDTQYF. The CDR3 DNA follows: TGCAGTGCTAGAGAGCCCAGGGGGCAGATGCTCACAGATACGCAGTATTTT.

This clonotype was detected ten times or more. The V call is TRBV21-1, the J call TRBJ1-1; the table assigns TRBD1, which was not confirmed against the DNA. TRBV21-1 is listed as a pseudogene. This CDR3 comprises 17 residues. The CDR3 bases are TGTGCCAGCAGCACATGTAGGTGGGACCTGATGAACACTGAAGCTTTCTTT. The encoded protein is CASSTCRWDLMNTEAFF.

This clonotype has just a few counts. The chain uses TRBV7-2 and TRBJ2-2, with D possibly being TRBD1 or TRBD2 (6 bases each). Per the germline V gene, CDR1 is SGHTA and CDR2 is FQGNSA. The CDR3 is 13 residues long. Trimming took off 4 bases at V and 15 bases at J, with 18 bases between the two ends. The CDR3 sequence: CASSSTSRGQVFF. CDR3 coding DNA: TGTGCCAGCAGCTCCACCTCCCGGGGGCAGGTGTTTTTT.

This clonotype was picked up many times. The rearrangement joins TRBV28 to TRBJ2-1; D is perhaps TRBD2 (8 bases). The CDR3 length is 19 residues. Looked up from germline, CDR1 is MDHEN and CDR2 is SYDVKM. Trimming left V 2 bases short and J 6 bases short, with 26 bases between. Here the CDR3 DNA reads TGTGCCAGCAGTTTAAGGAGGAGGGCGATAGCGGGACAGATCAATGAGCAGTTCTTC. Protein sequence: CASSLRRRAIAGQINEQFF.

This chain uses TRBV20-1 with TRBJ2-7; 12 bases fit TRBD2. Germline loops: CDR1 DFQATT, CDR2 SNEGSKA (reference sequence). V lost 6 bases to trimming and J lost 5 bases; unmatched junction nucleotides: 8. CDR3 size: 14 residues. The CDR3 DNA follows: TGCAGTGCCGTCTGGACTAGCGGGACACACGAGCAGTACTTC. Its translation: CSAVWTSGTHEQYF.

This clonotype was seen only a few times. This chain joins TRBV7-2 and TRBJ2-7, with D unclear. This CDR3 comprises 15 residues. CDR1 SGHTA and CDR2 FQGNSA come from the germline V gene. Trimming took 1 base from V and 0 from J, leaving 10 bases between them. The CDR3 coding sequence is TGTGCCAGCAGCTTAGGATTGCAGGTCTCCTACGAGCAGTACTTC. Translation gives CASSLGLQVSYEQYF.

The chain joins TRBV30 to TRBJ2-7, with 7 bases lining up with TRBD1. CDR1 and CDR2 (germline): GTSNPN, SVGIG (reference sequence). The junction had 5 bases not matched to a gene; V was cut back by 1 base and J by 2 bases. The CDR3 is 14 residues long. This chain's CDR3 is CAWSAAGGTYEQYF. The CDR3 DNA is TGTGCCTGGAGTGCTGCAGGGGGAACCTACGAGCAGTACTTC.

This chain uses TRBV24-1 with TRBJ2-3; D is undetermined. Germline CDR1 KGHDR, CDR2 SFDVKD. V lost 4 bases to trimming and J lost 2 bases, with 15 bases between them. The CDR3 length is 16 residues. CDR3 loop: CATSDPTYPITDTQYF. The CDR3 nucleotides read TGTGCCACCAGTGACCCGACGTATCCTATCACAGATACGCAGTATTTT.

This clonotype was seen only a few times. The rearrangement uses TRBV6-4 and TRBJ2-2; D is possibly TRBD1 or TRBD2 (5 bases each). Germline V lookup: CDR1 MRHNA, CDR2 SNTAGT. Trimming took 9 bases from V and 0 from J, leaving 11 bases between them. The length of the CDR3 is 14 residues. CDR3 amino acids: CASDGAANTGELFF. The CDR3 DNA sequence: TGTGCCAGTGACGGGGCAGCGAACACCGGGGAGCTGTTTTTT.

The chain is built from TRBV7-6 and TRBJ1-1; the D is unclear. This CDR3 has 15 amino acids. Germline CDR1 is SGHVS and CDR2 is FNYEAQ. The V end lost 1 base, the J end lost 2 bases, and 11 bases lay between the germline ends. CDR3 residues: CASSLGYSSNTEAFF. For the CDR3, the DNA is TGTGCCAGCAGCTTAGGGTACAGCTCTAACACTGAAGCTTTCTTT.

CDR3 in amino acids: CSAQGDRGGSPLHF. CDR3 nucleotides: TGCAGTGCTCAAGGTGACAGGGGCGGTTCACCCCTCCACTTT. The rearrangement links TRBV20-1 to TRBJ1-6; TRBD1 matches 8 bases. V trimming: 5 bases; J trimming: 9 bases; junction bases outside the gene matches: 9. The germline gives CDR1 DFQATT, CDR2 SNEGSKA (reference sequence). The CDR3 is made up of 14 amino acids.

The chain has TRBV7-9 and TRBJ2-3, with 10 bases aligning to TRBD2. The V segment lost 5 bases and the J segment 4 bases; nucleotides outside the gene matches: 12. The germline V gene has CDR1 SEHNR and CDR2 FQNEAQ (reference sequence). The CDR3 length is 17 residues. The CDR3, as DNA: TGTGCCAGCAGCCACCTGGAGCTAGCGGGAGACCCAGATACGCAGTATTTT. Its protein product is CASSHLELAGDPDTQYF.

The CDR3 region has the DNA TGCAGTGCTAGTCGGACTAGCGGAATTTGGTCGGTCGGTACGCAGTATTTT. Protein product: CSASRTSGIWSVGTQYF. The chain links TRBV20-1 to TRBJ2-3; TRBD2 matches at 10 bases. The CDR3 extends over 17 amino acids. The trim removed 3 bases at V and 8 bases at J, leaving 17 bases unmatched. The V gene's germline CDR1 is DFQATT and CDR2 SNEGSKA (reference sequence).